This is a list of T cell receptor beta chains from one sample in a study of regulatory and conventional T cells in breast cancer. TCRdb recomputed calls from the PCR reads with MiXCR, one row per CDR3 protein. The sample has more than 15,000 distinct CDR3 sequences, around a third seen once; the top ten hold 1.5% to 2%. The sample comprised conventional T cells from blood. The origin of the receptors is a female donor in good health. CDR3s include the opening cysteine and the closing phenylalanine or tryptophan. A D gene is named only where the DNA matches it firmly. Clone size is stated in some rows and not others, as once, few, many or a class when expanded.

-	-	TRBV12-3/TRBV12-4	TRBJ1-1	TGTGCCAGCAGTTTCGCCCATGAAGCTTTCTTT	CASSFAHEAFF
-	-	TRBV7-9	TRBJ2-7	TGTGCCAGCAGCCCACAGTACGAGCAGTACTTC	CASSPQYEQYF
-	-	TRBV29-1	TRBJ2-1	TGCAGCGTACGAATAGCGGCTTCCTACAATGAGCAGTTCTTC	CSVRIAASYNEQFF
-	-	TRBV6-2/TRBV6-3	TRBJ1-1	TGTGCCAGCAGTTACCACGAGCCTAGACAGGCAAGAAACACTGAAGCTCTCTTT	CASSYHEPRQARNTEALF
-	once	TRBV20-1	TRBJ1-1	TGCAGTGCCGGATCGACAGGTAATACTGAAGCTTTCTTT	CSAGSTGNTEAFF
-	few	TRBV6-1	TRBJ2-4	TGTGCCAGCAGTGAAATTATAGGCACAGGACACTTC	CASSEIIGTGHF
-	-	TRBV20-1	TRBJ2-4	TGCAGTGCCCTTGACATAGCCAGAAACATTCAGTACTTC	CSALDIARNIQYF
-	few	TRBV19	TRBJ1-1	TGTGCCAGTAGTTTCTCCCACCTGAACACTGAAGCTTTCTTT	CASSFSHLNTEAFF
-	-	TRBV7-3	TRBJ2-3	TGTGCCAGCAGCTTAATCGCCGGCACAGATACGCAGTATTTT	CASSLIAGTDTQYF
-	-	TRBV4-1	TRBJ1-2	TGCGCCAGCAGCCAAGCCAATGGACCCCCCATAGACACCTTC	CASSQANGPPIDTF
-	-	TRBV18	TRBJ1-5	TGTGCCAGCTCACCCAGTGCTGCGAATCAGCCCCAGCATTTT	CASSPSAANQPQHF
-	few	TRBV2	TRBJ2-7	TGTGCCAGCGCGAGAGACTACGAGCAGTACTTC	CASARDYEQYF
-	once	TRBV7-6	TRBJ2-1	TGTGCCAGCAGCTTGCTCACTGGCAATGAGCAGTTCTTC	CASSLLTGNEQFF
-	many	TRBV7-8	TRBJ2-1	TGTGCCAGCAGCTTACTGAGAGGGGGGGTGGGCGATGAGCAGTTCTTC	CASSLLRGGVGDEQFF
-	few	TRBV7-2	TRBJ1-6	TGTGCCAGCAGCTTAGGTTCGGGCAATAATTCACCCCTCCACTTT	CASSLGSGNNSPLHF
-	-	TRBV12-3/TRBV12-4	TRBJ2-7	TGTGCCAGCAGTTCAGGGACATCCTACGAGCAGTACTTC	CASSSGTSYEQYF
-	-	TRBV29-1	TRBJ2-1	TGCAGCGTGCGGACTGGAGGGGACAATGAGCGGTTCTTC	CSVRTGGDNERFF
-	medium-sized	TRBV5-1	TRBJ1-6	TGCGCCAGCAGCTTGGGAACAGTTAATTCACCCCTCCACTTT	CASSLGTVNSPLHF
-	few	TRBV6-2/TRBV6-3	TRBJ1-4	TGTGCCAGCAGAAGGAGAAGCGATGAAAAACTGTTTTTT	CASRRRSDEKLFF
TRBD2	medium-sized	TRBV4-2	TRBJ2-1	TGTGCCAGCAGCCTAGCGGGGACCTACAATGAGCAGTTCTTC	CASSLAGTYNEQFF
-	-	TRBV29-1	TRBJ2-3	TGCAGCGTTGCGACCAGACCCACAGATACGCAGTATTTT	CSVATRPTDTQYF
-	few	TRBV11-2	TRBJ2-7	TGTGCCAGCAGCTTAGATCCGGGCGCCCGGGTGGACGAGCAGTACTTC	CASSLDPGARVDEQYF
-	many	TRBV6-6	TRBJ2-1	TGTGCCAGCAGGGCCCGGCGCGCGTACAATGAGCAGTTCTTC	CASRARRAYNEQFF
TRBD1	-	TRBV20-1	TRBJ2-1	TGCAGTGCTAGAGATCTATCCCCCAGCCCGGGACAGGGCCCTTACAATGAGCAGTTCTTC	CSARDLSPSPGQGPYNEQFF
-	-	TRBV6-2/TRBV6-3	TRBJ1-2	TGTGCCAGCAGGAACGGACTGTCCTATGGCTACACCTTC	CASRNGLSYGYTF
-	-	TRBV20-1	TRBJ2-1	TGCAGTGCCCCCCCGGGTAACAATGAGCAGTTCTTC	CSAPPGNNEQFF
-	few	TRBV6-1	TRBJ2-5	TGTGCCAGCAGTGCAAACCAAGAGACCCAGTACTTC	CASSANQETQYF
TRBD2	-	TRBV6-1	TRBJ2-3	TGTGCCAGCAGTGGATCTAGCGGGGCCCGCACAGATACGCAGTATTTT	CASSGSSGARTDTQYF
-	few	TRBV7-2	TRBJ2-3	TGTGCCAGCAGGACAGGAGATACGCAGTATTTT	CASRTGDTQYF
TRBD1	medium-sized	TRBV5-1	TRBJ2-1	TGCGCCAGCAGCAAGGGGACAGGGGGCGCGAATGAGCAGTTCTTC	CASSKGTGGANEQFF
-	-	TRBV6-5	TRBJ2-3	TGTGCCAGCAGCGAACAGCCTGGATCTAGCACAGATACGCAGTATTTT	CASSEQPGSSTDTQYF
TRBD1	-	TRBV6-5	TRBJ1-3	TGTGCCAGCAGTCCCGGGACAGCATCTGGAAACACCATATATTTT	CASSPGTASGNTIYF
-	-	TRBV20-1	TRBJ2-1	TGCAGTGCTAGAGGGGGCGGCTCCTACAATGAGCAGTTCTTC	CSARGGGSYNEQFF
TRBD1	few	TRBV6-6	TRBJ2-7	TGTGCCAGCAGTTCCCGGGACAGGGTCCCCTACGAGCAGTACTTC	CASSSRDRVPYEQYF